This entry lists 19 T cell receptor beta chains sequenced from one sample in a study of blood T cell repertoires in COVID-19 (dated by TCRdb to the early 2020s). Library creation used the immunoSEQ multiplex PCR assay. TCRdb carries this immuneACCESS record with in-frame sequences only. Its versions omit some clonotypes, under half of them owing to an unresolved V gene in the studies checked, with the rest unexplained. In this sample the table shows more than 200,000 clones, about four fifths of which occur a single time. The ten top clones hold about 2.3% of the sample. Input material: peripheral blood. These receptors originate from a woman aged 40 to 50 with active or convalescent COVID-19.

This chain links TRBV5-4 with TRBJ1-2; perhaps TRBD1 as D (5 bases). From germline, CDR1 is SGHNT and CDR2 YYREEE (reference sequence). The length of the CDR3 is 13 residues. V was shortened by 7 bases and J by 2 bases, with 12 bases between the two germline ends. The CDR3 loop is CASSQQENYGYTF. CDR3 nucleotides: TGTGCCAGCTCTCAACAGGAGAACTATGGCTACACCTTC.

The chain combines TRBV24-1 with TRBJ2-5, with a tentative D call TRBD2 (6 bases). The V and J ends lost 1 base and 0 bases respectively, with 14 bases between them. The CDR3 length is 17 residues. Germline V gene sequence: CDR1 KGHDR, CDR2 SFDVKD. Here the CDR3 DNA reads TGTGCCACCAGTGATTTTTTTAAAGGGACTTACCAAGAGACCCAGTACTTC. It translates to CATSDFFKGTYQETQYF.

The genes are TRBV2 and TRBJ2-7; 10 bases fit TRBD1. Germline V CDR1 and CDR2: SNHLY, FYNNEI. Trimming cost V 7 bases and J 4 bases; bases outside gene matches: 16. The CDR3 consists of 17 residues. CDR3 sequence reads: CASTSWGDRGRTYEQYF. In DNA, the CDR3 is TGTGCCAGCACCTCATGGGGTGACAGGGGGCGTACATACGAGCAGTACTTC.

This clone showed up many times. CDR3 protein: CASSHQGGGYTF. CDR3 DNA sequence: TGTGCCAGCAGTCATCAAGGGGGCGGCTACACCTTC. The chain recombines TRBV12-3 or TRBV12-4 with TRBJ1-2, with 7 bases identical to TRBD1. The V segment lost 5 bases and the J segment 8 bases; nucleotides outside the gene matches: 5. The CDR3 is made up of 12 amino acids.

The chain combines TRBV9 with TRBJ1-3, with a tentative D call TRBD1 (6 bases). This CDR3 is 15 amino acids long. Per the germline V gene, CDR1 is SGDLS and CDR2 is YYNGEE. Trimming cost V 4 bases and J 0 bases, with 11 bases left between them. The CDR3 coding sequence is TGTGCCAGCAGCCCGGACAGTTTCTCTGGAAACACCATATATTTT. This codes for CASSPDSFSGNTIYF.

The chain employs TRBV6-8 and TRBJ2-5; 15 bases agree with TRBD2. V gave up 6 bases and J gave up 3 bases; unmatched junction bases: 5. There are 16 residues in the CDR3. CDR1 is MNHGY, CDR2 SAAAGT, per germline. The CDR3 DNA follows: TGTGCCAGCAGCGCCGGACTAGCGGGAGGGAAAGAGACCCAGTACTTC. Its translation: CASSAGLAGGKETQYF.

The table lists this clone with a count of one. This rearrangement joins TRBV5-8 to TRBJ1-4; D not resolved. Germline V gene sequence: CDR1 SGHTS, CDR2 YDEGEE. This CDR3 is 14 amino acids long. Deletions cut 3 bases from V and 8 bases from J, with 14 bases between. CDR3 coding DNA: TGTGCCAGCAGCTGGCGGGCCGCCCGGGAAAAACTGTTTTTT. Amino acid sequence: CASSWRAAREKLFF.

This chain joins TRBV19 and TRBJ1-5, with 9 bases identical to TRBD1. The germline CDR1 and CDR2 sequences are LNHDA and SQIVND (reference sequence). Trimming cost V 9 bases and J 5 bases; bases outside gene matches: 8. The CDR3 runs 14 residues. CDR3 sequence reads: CASRTGEIYQPQHF. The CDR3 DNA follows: TGTGCCAGCAGGACAGGGGAGATATATCAGCCCCAGCATTTT.

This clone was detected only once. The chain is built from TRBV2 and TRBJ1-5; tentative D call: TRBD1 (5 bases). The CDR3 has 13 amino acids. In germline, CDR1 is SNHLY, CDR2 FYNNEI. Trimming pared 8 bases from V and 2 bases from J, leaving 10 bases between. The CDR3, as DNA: TGTGCCAGCTGTGGGGGAGGCAATCAGCCCCAGCATTTT. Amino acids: CASCGGGNQPQHF. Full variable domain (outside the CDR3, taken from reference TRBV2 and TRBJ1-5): EPEVTQTPSHQVTQMGQEVILRCVPISNHLYFYWYRQILGQKVEFLVSFYNNEISEKSEIFDDQFSVERPDGSNFTLKIRSTKLEDSAMYFCASCGGGNQPQHFGDGTRLSIL.

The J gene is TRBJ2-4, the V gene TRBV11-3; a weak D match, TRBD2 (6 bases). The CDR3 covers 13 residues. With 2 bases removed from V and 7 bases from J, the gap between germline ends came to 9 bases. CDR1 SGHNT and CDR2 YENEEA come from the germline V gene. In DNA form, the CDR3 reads TGTGCCAGCAGCTTACGGGACTTTAACATTCAGTACTTC. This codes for CASSLRDFNIQYF.

As DNA, the CDR3 is TGTGCCAGCAGCAAAGAGAGGGACAGGGACTCACCCCTCCACTTT. This gives the protein CASSKERDRDSPLHF. The genes are TRBV21-1 and TRBJ1-6; no DNA check was done on the table's D call, TRBD1. TRBV21-1 is a listed pseudogene. There are 15 residues in the CDR3.

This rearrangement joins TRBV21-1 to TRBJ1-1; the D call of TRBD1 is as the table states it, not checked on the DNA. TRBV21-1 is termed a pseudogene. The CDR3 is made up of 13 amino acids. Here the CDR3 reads CASSLLPVTEAFF. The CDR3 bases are TGTGCCAGCAGCTTATTACCAGTCACTGAAGCTTTCTTT.

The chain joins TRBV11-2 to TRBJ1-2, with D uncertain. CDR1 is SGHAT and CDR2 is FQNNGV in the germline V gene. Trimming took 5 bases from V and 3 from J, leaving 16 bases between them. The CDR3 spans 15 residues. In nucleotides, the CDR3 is TGTGCCAGCAGCCGCGATGGGCGAGAATACTATGGCTACACCTTC. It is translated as CASSRDGREYYGYTF.

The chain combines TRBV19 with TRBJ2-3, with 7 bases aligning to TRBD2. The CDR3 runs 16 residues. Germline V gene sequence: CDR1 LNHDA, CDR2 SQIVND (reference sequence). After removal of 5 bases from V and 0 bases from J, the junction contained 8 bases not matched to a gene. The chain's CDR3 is CASSALASTSTDTQYF. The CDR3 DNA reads TGTGCCAGTAGTGCACTAGCGAGCACTAGCACAGATACGCAGTATTTT.

The CDR3 coding sequence is TGTGCCAGCAGTTACTCGGGGGGAGACTATGGCTACACCTTC. The encoded protein is CASSYSGGDYGYTF. The chain links TRBV6-5 to TRBJ1-2, with D perhaps TRBD1 (5 bases). V lost 0 bases to trimming and J lost 3 bases, with 8 bases between them. In germline, CDR1 is MNHEY, CDR2 SVGAGI. The CDR3 consists of 14 residues.

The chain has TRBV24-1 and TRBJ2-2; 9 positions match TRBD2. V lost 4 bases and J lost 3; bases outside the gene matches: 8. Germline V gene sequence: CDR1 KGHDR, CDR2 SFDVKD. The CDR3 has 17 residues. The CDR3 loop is CATSESVAGVYTGELFF. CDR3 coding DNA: TGTGCCACCAGTGAGTCGGTAGCGGGAGTATACACCGGGGAGCTGTTTTTT.

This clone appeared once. This CDR3 is CASSPTGQGRTEAFF. The CDR3 DNA is TGTGCCAGCAGTCCGACGGGACAGGGAAGGACTGAAGCTTTCTTT. The chain couples TRBV6-5 to TRBJ1-1; 9 positions match TRBD1. V lost 5 bases to trimming and J lost 5 bases; unmatched junction nucleotides: 9. The CDR3 consists of 15 residues. CDR1 MNHEY and CDR2 SVGAGI come from the germline V gene.

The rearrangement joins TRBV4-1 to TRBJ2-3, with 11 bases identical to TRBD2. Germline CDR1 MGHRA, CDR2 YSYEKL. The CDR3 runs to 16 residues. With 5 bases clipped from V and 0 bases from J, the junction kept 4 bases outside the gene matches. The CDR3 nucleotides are TGCGCCAGCAGCTGGCGACTAGCGGGGAGCACAGATACGCAGTATTTT. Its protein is CASSWRLAGSTDTQYF.

DNA for the CDR3: TGTGCCACCAGTGATTTTGACGCTAGCGGGATCTACGAGCAGTACTTC. It is translated as CATSDFDASGIYEQYF. The chain links TRBV24-1 to TRBJ2-7; TRBD2 aligns across 9 bases. CDR1 and CDR2 (germline): KGHDR, SFDVKD. V shed 1 base, J shed 3 bases, and the junction held 6 bases outside the gene matches. The CDR3 has 16 amino acids.